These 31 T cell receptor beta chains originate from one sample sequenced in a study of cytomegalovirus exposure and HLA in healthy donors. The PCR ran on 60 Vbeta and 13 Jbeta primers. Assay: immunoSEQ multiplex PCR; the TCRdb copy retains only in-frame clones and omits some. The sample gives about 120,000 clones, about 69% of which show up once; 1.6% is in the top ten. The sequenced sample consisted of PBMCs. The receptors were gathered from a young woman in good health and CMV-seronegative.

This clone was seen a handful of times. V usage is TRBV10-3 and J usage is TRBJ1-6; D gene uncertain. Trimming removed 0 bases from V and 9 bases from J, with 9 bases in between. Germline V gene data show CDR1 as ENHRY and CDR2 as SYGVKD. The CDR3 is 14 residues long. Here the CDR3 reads CAISESIEGSPLHF. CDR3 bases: TGTGCCATCAGTGAGTCTATTGAGGGTTCACCCCTCCACTTT.

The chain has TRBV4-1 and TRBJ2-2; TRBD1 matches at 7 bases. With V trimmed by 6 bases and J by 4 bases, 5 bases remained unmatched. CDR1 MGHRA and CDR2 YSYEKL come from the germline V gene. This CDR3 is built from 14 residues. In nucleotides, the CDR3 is TGCGCCAGCAGACCGGGACAGACCACCGGGGAGCTGTTTTTT. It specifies CASRPGQTTGELFF.

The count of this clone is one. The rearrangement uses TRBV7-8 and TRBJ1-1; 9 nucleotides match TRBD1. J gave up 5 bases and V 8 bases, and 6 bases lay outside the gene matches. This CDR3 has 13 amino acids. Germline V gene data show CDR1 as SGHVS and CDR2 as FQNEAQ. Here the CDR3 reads CASRPGTGTEAFF. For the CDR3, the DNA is TGTGCCAGCCGCCCCGGGACAGGGACTGAAGCTTTCTTT. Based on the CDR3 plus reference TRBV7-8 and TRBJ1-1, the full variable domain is GAGVSQSPRYKVAKRGQDVALRCDPISGHVSLFWYQQALGQGPEFLTYFQNEAQLDKSGLPSDRFFAERPEGSVSTLKIQRTQQEDSAVYLCASRPGTGTEAFFGQGTRLTVV.

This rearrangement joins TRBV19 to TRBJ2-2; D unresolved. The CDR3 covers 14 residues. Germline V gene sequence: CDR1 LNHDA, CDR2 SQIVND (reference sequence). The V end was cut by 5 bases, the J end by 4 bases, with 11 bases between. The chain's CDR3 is CASSSQARTGELFF. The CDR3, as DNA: TGTGCCAGTAGTTCTCAGGCCCGCACCGGGGAGCTGTTTTTT. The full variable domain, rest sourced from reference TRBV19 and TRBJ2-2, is DGGITQSPKYLFRKEGQNVTLSCEQNLNHDAMYWYRQDPGQGLRLIYYSQIVNDFQKGDIAEGYSVSREKKESFPLTVTSAQKNPTAFYLCASSSQARTGELFFGEGSRLTVL.

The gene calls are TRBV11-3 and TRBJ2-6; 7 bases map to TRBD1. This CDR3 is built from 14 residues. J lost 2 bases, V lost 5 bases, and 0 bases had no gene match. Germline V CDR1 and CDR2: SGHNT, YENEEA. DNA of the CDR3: TGTGCCAGCAGCGGACAGGCTGGGGCCAACGTCCTGACTTTC. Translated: CASSGQAGANVLTF. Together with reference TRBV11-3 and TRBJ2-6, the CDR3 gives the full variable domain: EAGVVQSPRYKIIEKKQPVAFWCNPISGHNTLYWYLQNLGQGPELLIRYENEEAVDDSQLPKDRFSAERLKGVDSTLKIQPAELGDSAVYLCASSGQAGANVLTFGAGSRLTVL.

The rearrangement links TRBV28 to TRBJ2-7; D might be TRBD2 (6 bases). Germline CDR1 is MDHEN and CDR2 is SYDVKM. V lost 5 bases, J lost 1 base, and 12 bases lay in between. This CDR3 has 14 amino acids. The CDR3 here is CASSPGGRSYEQYF. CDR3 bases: TGTGCCAGCAGTCCAGGAGGGCGGTCCTACGAGCAGTACTTC.

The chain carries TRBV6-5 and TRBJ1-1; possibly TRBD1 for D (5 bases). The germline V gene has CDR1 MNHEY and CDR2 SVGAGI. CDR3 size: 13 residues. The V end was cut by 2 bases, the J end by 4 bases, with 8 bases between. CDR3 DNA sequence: TGTGCCAGCAGTTACGGAGGGACCACTGAAGCTTTCTTT. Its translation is CASSYGGTTEAFF.

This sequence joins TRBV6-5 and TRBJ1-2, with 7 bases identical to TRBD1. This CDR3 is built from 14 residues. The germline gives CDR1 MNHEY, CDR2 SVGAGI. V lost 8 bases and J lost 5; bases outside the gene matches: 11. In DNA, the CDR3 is TGTGCCAGCTCCCGTCGACAGGGACTTTATGGCTACACCTTC. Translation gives CASSRRQGLYGYTF.

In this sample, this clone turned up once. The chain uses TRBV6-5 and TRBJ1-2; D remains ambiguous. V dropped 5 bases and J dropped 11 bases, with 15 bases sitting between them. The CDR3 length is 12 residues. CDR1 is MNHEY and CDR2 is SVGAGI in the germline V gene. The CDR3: CASSLDRFGYTF. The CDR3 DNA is TGTGCCAGCAGTCTGGATCGGTTCGGGTACACCTTC.

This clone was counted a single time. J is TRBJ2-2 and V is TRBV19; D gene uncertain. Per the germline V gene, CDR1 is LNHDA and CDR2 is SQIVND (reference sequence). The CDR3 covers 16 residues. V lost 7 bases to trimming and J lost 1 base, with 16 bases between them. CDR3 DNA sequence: TGTGCCAGTAAGGCCATCGAGGCAGTGAACACCGGGGAGCTGTTTTTT. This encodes CASKAIEAVNTGELFF.

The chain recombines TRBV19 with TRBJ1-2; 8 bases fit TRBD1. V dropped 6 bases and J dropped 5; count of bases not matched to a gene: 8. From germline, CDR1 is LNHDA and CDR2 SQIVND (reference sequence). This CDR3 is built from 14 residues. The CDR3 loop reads CASSNQGAGYGYTF. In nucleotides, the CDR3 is TGTGCCAGTAGCAATCAGGGGGCGGGATATGGCTACACCTTC.

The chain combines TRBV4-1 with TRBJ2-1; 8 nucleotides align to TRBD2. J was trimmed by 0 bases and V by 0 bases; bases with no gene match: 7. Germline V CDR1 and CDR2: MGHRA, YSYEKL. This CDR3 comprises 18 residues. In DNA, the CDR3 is TGCGCCAGCAGCCAAGATCAGGAACTAGCGGACTCCTACAATGAGCAGTTCTTC. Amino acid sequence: CASSQDQELADSYNEQFF.

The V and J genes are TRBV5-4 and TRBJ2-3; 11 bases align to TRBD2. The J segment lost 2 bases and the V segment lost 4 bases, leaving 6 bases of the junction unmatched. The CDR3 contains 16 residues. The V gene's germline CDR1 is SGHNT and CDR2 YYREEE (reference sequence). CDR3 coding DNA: TGTGCCAGCAGCAAGGGACTAGCGGACTCCACAGATACGCAGTATTTT. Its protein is CASSKGLADSTDTQYF.

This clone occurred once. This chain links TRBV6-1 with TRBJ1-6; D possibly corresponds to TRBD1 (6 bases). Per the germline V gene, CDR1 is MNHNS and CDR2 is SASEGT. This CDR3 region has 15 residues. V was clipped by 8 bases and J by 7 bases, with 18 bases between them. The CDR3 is CASVETGTRNSPLHF. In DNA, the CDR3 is TGTGCCAGCGTGGAGACAGGAACTCGAAATTCACCCCTCCACTTT.

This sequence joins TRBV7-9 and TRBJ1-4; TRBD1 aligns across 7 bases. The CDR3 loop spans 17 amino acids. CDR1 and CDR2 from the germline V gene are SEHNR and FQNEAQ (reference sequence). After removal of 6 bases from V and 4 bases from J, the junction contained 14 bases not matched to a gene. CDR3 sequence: CASRSILSGTVNEKLFF. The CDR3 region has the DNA TGTGCCAGCAGATCGATCCTCTCCGGGACAGTTAATGAAAAACTGTTTTTT.

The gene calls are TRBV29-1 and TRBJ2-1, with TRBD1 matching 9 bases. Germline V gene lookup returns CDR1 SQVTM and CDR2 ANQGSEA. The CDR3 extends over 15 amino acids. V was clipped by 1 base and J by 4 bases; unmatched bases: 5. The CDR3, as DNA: TGCAGCGTTGAAGTCTGGGACAGGGCGTACAATGAGCAGTTCTTC. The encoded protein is CSVEVWDRAYNEQFF.

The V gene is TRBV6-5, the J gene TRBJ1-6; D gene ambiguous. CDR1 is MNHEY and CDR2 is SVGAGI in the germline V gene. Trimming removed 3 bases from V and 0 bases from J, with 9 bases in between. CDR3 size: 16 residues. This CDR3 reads CASSYSASSYNSPLHF. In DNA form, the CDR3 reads TGTGCCAGCAGTTATTCAGCTAGCTCCTATAATTCACCCCTCCACTTT.

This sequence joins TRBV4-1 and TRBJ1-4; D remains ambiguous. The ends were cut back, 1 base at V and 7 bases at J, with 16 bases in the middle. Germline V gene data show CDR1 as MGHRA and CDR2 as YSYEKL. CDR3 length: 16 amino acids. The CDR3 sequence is CASSQGDLRGSEKLFF. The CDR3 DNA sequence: TGCGCCAGCAGCCAAGGGGATCTGCGGGGTAGTGAAAAACTGTTTTTT.

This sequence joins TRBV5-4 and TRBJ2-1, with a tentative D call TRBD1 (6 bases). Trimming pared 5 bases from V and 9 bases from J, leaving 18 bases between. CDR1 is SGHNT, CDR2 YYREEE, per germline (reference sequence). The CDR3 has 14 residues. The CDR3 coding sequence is TGTGCCAGCAGGGGGGCGGCAGACTTGGGTGAGCAGTTCTTC. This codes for CASRGAADLGEQFF.

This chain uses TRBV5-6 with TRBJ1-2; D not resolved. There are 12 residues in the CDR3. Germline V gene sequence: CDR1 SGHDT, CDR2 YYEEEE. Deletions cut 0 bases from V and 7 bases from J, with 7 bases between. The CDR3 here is CASSLALSGYTF. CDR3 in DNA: TGTGCCAGCAGCTTGGCCTTGAGTGGCTACACCTTC.

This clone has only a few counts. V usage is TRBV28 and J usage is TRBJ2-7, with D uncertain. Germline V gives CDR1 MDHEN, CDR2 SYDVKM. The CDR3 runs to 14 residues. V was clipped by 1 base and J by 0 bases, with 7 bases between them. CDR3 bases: TGTGCCAGCAGTTTATTCCAGGCCTCCTACGAGCAGTACTTC. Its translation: CASSLFQASYEQYF.

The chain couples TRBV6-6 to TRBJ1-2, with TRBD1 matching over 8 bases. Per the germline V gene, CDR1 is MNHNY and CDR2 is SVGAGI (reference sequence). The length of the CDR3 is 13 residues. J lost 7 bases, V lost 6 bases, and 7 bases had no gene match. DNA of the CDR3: TGTGCCAGCAGGCGGACAGGGTCCGTTGGCTACACCTTC. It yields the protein CASRRTGSVGYTF.

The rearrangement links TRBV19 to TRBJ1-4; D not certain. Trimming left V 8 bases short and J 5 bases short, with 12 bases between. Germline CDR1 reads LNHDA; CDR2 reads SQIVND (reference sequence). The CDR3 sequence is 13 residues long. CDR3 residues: CASVGSLNEKLFF. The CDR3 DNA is TGTGCCAGTGTTGGGAGCTTGAATGAAAAACTGTTTTTT.

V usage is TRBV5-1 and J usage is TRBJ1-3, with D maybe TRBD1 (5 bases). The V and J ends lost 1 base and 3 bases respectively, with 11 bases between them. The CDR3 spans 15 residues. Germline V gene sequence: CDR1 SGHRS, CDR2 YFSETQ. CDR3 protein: CASSLMGPVGNTIYF. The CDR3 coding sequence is TGCGCCAGCAGCTTGATGGGGCCTGTTGGAAACACCATATATTTT.

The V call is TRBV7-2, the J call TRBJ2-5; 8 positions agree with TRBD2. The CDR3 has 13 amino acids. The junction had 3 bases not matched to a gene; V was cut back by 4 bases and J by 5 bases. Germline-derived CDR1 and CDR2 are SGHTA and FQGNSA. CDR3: CASSSGGAETQYF. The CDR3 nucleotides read TGTGCCAGCAGCTCCGGGGGGGCTGAGACCCAGTACTTC.

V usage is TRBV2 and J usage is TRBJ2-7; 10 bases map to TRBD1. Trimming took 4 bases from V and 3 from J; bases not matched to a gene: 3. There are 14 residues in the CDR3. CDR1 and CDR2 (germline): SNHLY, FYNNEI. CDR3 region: CASSGQGAFYEQYF. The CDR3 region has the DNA TGTGCCAGCAGTGGACAGGGGGCTTTCTACGAGCAGTACTTC.

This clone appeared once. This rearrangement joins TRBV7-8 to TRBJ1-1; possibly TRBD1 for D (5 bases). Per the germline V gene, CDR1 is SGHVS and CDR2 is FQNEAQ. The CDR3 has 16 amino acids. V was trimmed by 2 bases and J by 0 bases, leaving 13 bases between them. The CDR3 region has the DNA TGTGCCAGCAGCTTACTTTCTGGGGCGCTGAACACTGAAGCTTTCTTT. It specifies CASSLLSGALNTEAFF.

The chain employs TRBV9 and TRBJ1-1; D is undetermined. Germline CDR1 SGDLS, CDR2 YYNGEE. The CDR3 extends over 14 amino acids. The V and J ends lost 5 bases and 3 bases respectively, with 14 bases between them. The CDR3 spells CASSIEPYDTEAFF. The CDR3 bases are TGTGCCAGCAGTATAGAGCCGTACGACACTGAAGCTTTCTTT.

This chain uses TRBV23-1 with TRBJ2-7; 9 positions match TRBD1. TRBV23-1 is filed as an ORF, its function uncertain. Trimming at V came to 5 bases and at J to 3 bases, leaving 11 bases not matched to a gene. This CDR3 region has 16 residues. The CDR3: CASSAPGGQGRYEQYF. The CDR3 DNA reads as TGCGCCAGCAGTGCACCCGGGGGACAGGGACGCTACGAGCAGTACTTC.

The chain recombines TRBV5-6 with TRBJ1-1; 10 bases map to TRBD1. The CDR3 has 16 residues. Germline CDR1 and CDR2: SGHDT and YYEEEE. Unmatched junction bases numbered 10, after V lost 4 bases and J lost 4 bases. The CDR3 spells CASSILSGTGATEAFF. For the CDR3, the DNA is TGTGCCAGCAGCATACTATCCGGGACAGGGGCCACTGAAGCTTTCTTT.

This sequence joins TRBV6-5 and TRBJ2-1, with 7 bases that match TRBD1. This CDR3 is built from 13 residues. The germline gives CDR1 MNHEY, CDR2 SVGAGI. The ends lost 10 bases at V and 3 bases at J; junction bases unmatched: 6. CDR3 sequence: CATTRQGYNEQFF. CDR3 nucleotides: TGTGCCACCACAAGACAGGGCTACAATGAGCAGTTCTTC.